The sample holds a few counts of the clone carrying this T cell receptor (beta chain). Its antigen is unknown. Amplification of TCR beta CDR3 regions used RNA as the template. RT-PCR in the first round (using the HTBI primer set) targeted the TCR CDR3. MiXCR, run by TCRdb on the multiplex PCR reads, gives a single entry per CDR3 protein. The sample contains fewer than 500,000 distinct CDR3 sequences, about 14% of which appear only once. These data originate in a study of T cells in Graves' hyperthyroidism and ophthalmopathy. Study-wide results and caveats: Ophthalmopathy, as predicted by the model, came a median roughly 6.5 months after the prediction. Blood also held most thyroid clonotypes expanded beyond 0.001.

Sequences were obtained from blood. This sequence originates from a woman under 40 with Graves' ophthalmopathy.

CDR3 sequence (DNA): TGCGCCAGCAGCTTGGAAGGGACCGAGGATGGCTACACCTTC. Its translation: CASSLEGTEDGYTF. This rearrangement joins TRBV5-1 to TRBJ1-2; perhaps TRBD1 as D (5 bases). Looked up from germline, CDR1 is SGHRS and CDR2 is YFSETQ. The CDR3 is made up of 14 amino acids. V gave up 0 bases and J gave up 6 bases, with 12 bases separating them.